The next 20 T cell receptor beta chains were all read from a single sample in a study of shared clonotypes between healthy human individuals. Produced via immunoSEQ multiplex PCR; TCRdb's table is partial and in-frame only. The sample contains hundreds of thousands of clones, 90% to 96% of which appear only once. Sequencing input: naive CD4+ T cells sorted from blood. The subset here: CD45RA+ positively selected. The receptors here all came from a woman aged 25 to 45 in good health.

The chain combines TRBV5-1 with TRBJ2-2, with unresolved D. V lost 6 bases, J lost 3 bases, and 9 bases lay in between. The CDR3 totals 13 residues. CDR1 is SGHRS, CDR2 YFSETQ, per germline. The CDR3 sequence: CASNSGYTGELFF. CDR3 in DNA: TGCGCCAGCAATTCGGGTTACACCGGGGAGCTGTTTTTT.

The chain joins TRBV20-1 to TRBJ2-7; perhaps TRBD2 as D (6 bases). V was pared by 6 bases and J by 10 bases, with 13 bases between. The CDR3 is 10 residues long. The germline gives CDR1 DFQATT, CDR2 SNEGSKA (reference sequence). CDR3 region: CSAKWEEQYF. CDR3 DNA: TGCAGTGCCAAGTGGGAGGAACAGTACTTC.

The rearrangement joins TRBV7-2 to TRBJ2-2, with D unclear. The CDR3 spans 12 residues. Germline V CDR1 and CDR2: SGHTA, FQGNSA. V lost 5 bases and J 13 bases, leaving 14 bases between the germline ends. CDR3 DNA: TGTGCCAGCAGCCATGCCCCTACCGGGCTGTTTTTT. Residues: CASSHAPTGLFF.

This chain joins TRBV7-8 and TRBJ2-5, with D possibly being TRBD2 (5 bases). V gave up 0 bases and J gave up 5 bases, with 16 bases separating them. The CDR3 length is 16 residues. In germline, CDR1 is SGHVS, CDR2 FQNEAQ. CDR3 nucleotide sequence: TGTGCCAGCAGCTTAGCTTCCTCAAGCGGTCTGGAGACCCAGTACTTC. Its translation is CASSLASSSGLETQYF.

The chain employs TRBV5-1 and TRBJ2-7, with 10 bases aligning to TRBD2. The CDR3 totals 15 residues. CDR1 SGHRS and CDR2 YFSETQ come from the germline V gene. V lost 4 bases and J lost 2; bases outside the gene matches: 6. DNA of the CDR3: TGCGCCAGCAGCCTGGGACTAGCGTTGACCTACGAGCAGTACTTC. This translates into CASSLGLALTYEQYF.

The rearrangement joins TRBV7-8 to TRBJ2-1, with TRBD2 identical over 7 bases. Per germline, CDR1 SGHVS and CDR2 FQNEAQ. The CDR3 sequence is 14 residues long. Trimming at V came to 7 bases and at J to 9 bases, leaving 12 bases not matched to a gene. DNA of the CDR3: TGTGCCAGCACCTACCGCGGGAGAATCGGTGAGCAGTTCTTC. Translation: CASTYRGRIGEQFF.

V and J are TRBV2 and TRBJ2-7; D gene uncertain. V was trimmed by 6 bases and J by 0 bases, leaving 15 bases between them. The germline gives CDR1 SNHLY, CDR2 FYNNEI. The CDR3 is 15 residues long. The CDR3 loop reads CASSPTLKISYEQYF. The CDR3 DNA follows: TGTGCCAGCAGCCCAACTTTAAAGATCTCCTACGAGCAGTACTTC.

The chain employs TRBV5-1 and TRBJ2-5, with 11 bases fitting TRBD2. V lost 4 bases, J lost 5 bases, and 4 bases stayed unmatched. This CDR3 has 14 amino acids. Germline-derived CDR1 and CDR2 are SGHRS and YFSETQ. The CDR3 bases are TGCGCCAGCAGCATACTAGCGGGAGAGGAGACCCAGTACTTC. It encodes CASSILAGEETQYF.

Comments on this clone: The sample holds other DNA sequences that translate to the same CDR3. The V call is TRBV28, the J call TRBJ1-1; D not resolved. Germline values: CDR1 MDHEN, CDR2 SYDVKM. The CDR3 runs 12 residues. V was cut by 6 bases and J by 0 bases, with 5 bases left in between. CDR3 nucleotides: TGTGCCAGCAGCTACCTGAACACTGAAGCTTTCTTT. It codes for CASSYLNTEAFF.

The CDR3 sequence is CASKGVELKSGAYEQYF. The CDR3 nucleotides read TGTGCCAGCAAGGGAGTTGAGCTAAAATCAGGGGCCTACGAGCAGTACTTC. The rearrangement uses TRBV27 and TRBJ2-7; TRBD1 is a possible D gene (6 bases). Per the germline V gene, CDR1 is MNHEY and CDR2 is SMNVEV (reference sequence). The CDR3 contains 17 residues. Deletions cut 7 bases from V and 2 bases from J, with 24 bases between.

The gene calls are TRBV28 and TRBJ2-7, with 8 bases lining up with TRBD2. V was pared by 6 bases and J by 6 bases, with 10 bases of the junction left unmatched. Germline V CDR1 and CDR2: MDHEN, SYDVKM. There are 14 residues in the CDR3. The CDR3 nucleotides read TGTGCCAGCAGCTCCAGCGGGAGCAGGGTCGAGCAGTACTTC. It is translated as CASSSSGSRVEQYF.

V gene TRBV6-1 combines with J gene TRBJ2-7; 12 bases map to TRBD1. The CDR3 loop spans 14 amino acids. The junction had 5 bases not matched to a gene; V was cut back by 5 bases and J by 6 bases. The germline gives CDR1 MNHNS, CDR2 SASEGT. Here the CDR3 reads CASSSGTGGSEQYF. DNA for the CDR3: TGTGCCAGCAGTTCTGGGACAGGGGGCAGCGAGCAGTACTTC.

The CDR3 is CASTYGGTGLADTQYF. In nucleotides, the CDR3 is TGTGCCAGTACCTATGGTGGGACAGGGCTTGCAGATACGCAGTATTTT. V gene TRBV19 combines with J gene TRBJ2-3, with 9 nucleotides matching TRBD1. Germline CDR1 reads LNHDA; CDR2 reads SQIVND (reference sequence). The CDR3 runs 16 residues. Trimming took 7 bases from V and 4 from J; bases not matched to a gene: 12.

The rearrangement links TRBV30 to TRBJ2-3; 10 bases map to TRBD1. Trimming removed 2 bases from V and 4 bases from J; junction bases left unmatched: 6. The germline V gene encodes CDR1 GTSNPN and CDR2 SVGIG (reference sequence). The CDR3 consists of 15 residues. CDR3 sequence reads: CAWSSTGGSADTQYF. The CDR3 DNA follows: TGTGCCTGGAGTTCGACAGGGGGCAGCGCAGATACGCAGTATTTT.

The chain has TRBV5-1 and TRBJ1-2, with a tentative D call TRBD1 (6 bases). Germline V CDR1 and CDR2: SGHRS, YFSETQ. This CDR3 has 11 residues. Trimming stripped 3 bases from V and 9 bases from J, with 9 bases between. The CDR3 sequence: CASSWGHRYTF. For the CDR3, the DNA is TGCGCCAGCAGCTGGGGACATCGCTACACCTTC.

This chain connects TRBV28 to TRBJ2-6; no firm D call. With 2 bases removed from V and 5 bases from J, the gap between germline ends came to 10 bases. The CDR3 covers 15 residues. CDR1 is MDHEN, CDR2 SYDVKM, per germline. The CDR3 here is CASSLGPDWANVLTF. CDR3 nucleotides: TGTGCCAGCAGTTTAGGACCCGATTGGGCCAACGTCCTGACTTTC.

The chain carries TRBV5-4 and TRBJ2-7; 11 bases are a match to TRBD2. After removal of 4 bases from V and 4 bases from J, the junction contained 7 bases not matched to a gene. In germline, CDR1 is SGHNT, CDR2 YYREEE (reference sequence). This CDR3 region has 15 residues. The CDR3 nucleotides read TGTGCCAGCAGCCCGGGACTAGCGGTGACATACGAGCAGTACTTC. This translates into CASSPGLAVTYEQYF.

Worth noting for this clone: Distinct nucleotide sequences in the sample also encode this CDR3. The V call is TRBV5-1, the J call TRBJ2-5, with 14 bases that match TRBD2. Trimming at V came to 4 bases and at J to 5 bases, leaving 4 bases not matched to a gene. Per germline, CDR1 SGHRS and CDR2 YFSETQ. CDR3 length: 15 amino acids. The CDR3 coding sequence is TGCGCCAGCAGCCTCGGGACTAGCGGGAGCGAGACCCAGTACTTC. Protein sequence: CASSLGTSGSETQYF. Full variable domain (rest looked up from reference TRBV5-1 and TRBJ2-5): KAGVTQTPRYLIKTRGQQVTLSCSPISGHRSVSWYQQTPGQGLQFLFEYFSETQRNKGNFPGRFSGRQFSNSRSEMNVSTLELGDSALYLCASSLGTSGSETQYFGPGTRLLVL.

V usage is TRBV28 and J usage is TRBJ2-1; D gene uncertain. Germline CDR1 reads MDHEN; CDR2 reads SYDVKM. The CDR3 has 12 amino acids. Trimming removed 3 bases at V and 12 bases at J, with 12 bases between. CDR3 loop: CASSFQGFPQFF. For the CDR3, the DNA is TGTGCCAGCAGTTTCCAAGGGTTCCCGCAGTTCTTC.

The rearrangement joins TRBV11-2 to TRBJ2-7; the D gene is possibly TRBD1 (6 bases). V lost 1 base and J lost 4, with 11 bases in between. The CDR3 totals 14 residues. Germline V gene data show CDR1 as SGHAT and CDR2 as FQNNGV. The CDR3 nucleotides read TGTGCCAGCAGCTTAGTGGGACAAGATTACGAGCAGTACTTC. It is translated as CASSLVGQDYEQYF. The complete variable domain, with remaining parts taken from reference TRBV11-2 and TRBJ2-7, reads EAGVAQSPRYKIIEKRQSVAFWCNPISGHATLYWYQQILGQGPKLLIQFQNNGVVDDSQLPKDRFSAERLKGVDSTLKIQPAKLEDSAVYLCASSLVGQDYEQYFGPGTRLTVT.